This T cell receptor (beta chain) came from a study of T cells in Graves' hyperthyroidism and ophthalmopathy. The TCR beta CDR3 regions underwent amplification using RNA transcripts as the source. HTBI primers drove first-round RT-PCR of the TCR CDR3. TCRdb used MiXCR to reprocess the multiplex PCR reads, holding one entry per CDR3 protein. The table has hundreds of thousands of distinct CDR3 sequences, roughly 46% seen once; the top ten hold 8% to 8.5%. The TCR sequence derives from a woman between 18 and 29 years old with Graves' hyperthyroidism. The sample consisted of peripheral blood or thyroid tissue (not recorded which).

This CDR3 reads CASSPDSSRTQHF. In DNA, the CDR3 is TGTGCCAGCAGCCCAGATAGCAGTCGGACCCAGCATTTT. The chain couples TRBV4-2 to TRBJ1-5; D uncertain. The CDR3 runs to 13 residues. Per the germline V gene, CDR1 is LGHNA and CDR2 is YNFKEQ. V shed 4 bases and J shed 11 bases, with 15 bases lying between them.